This TCR beta chain appears in the sequencing data of a study of cytomegalovirus exposure and HLA in healthy donors. PCR used 60 Vbeta primers and 13 Jbeta primers. Assay: immunoSEQ multiplex PCR; the TCRdb copy retains only in-frame clones and omits some. The data contain 150,000 to 200,000 clones, 70% to 85% of them singletons. Trimming removed 4 bases at V and 0 bases at J, with 16 bases between. Germline CDR1 is SGHRS and CDR2 is YFSETQ. This CDR3 comprises 16 residues. This chain uses TRBV5-1 with TRBJ2-5, with D perhaps matching TRBD2 (5 bases). The sample taken for sequencing was PBMCs. The receptor's source is a woman aged 25 to 39 in good health and CMV-seropositive. The CDR3 spells CASSAGNILYQETQYF. The CDR3 nucleotides read TGCGCCAGCAGCGCGGGCAACATCCTGTACCAAGAGACCCAGTACTTC.